The clone carrying this T cell receptor (beta chain) was seen a handful of times. Its cognate antigen is unknown. Regarding time point: persistent/refractory GD, antithyroid drugs over 5 years with positive TRAb. Extracted PBMC RNA gave rise to the TCR library. This sample is drawn from a study of regulatory T cells in long-lasting Graves disease. The study, taken as a whole, reports: Persistent patients had a count of shared public clonotypes (2,741) that exceeded that of new patients (about 970).

The authors built TCR beta libraries using iRepertoire HTBI primers and Arm-PCR of CDR3 regions. In TCRdb, the multiplex PCR reads were re-called with MiXCR into one record per CDR3 protein. This table has 350,000 to 450,000 distinct CDR3 sequences, 20% to 25% appearing once. The TCR originated in a female donor with Graves disease. The sequencing here drew on peripheral blood mononuclear cells (PBMCs), taken when the disease was refractory, from a patient treated with antithyroid drugs.

DNA of the CDR3: TGCAGTGCTAGAGTGGCTGGCTACACCTTC. Protein sequence: CSARVAGYTF. This chain connects TRBV20-1 to TRBJ1-2, with unresolved D. CDR1 and CDR2 from the germline V gene are DFQATT and SNEGSKA (reference sequence). CDR3 length equals 10 residues. V lost 1 base to trimming and J lost 7 bases, with 4 bases between them.